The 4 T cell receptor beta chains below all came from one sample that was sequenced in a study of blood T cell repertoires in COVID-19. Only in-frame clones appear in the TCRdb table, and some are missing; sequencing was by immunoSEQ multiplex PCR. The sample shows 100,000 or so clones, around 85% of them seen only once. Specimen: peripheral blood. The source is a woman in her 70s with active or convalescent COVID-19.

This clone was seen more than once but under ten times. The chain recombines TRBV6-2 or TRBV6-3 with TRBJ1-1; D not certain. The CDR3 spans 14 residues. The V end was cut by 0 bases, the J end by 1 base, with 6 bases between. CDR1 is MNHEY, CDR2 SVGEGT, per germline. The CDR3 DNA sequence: TGTGCCAGCAGTTACTCGAGGGAGAACACTGAAGCTTTCTTT. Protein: CASSYSRENTEAFF.

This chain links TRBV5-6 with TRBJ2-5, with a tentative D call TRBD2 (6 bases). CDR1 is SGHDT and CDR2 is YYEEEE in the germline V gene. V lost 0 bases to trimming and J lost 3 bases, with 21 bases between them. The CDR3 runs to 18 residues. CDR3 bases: TGTGCCAGCAGCTTGGTGCTCGGATGGGCGGGGTCGGAAGAGACCCAGTACTTC. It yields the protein CASSLVLGWAGSEETQYF.

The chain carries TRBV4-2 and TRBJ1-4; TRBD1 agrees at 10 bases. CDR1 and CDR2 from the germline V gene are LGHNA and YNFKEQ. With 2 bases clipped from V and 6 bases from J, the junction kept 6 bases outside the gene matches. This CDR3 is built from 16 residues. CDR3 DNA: TGTGCCAGCAGCCAATCCGCCGGGACAGGGGATGAAAAACTGTTTTTT. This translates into CASSQSAGTGDEKLFF.

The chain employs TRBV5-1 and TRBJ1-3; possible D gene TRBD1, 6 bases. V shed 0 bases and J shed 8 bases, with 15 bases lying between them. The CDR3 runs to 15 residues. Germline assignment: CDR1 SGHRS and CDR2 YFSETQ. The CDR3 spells CASSLGGHNGDTIYF. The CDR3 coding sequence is TGCGCCAGCAGCTTGGGGGGACACAACGGAGACACCATATATTTT. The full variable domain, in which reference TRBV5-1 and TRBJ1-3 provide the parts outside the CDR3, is KAGVTQTPRYLIKTRGQQVTLSCSPISGHRSVSWYQQTPGQGLQFLFEYFSETQRNKGNFPGRFSGRQFSNSRSEMNVSTLELGDSALYLCASSLGGHNGDTIYFGEGSWLTVV.